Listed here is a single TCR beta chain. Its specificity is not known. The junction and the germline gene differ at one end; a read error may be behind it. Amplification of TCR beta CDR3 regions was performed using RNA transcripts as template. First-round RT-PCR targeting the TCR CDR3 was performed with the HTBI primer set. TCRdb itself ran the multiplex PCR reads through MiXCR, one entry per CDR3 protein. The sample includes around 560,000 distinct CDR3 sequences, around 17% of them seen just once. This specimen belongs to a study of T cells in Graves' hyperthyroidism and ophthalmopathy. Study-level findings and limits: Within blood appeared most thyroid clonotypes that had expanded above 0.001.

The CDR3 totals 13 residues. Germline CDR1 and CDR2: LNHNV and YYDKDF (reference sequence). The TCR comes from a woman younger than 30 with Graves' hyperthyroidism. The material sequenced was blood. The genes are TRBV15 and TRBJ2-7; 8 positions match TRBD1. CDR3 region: CAASTGTGHEQYF. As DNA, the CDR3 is TGTGCCGCCAGCACCGGGACAGGCCACGAGCAGTACTTC.